Each of the 17 T cell receptor beta chains below was sequenced from the same sample in a study of OX40 agonist ivuxolimab in advanced cancers. Produced via immunoSEQ multiplex PCR; TCRdb's table is partial and in-frame only. The table includes tens of thousands of clones, around 86% detected once. This material consisted of CD4+ or CD8+ T cells sorted from blood, taken in a trial of the OX40 agonist ivuxolimab. These TCRs come from an adult with an advanced solid tumor such as melanoma, head and neck, liver or kidney cancer.

This chain joins TRBV19 and TRBJ2-5; no reliable D call. The germline CDR1 and CDR2 sequences are LNHDA and SQIVND (reference sequence). The V gene lost 7 bases and the J gene lost 4 bases, with 10 bases spanning the gap. The CDR3 length is 12 residues. The CDR3 is CASNRTGETQYF. DNA of the CDR3: TGTGCCAGTAATAGGACGGGAGAGACCCAGTACTTC.

The chain combines TRBV19 with TRBJ2-7; unclear D gene. Per germline, CDR1 LNHDA and CDR2 SQIVND (reference sequence). The V and J ends lost 3 bases and 4 bases respectively, with 7 bases between them. CDR3 length: 12 residues. CDR3 bases: TGTGCCAGTAGTATTCTCGGGTACGAGCAGTACTTC. Translating it yields CASSILGYEQYF.

This rearrangement joins TRBV5-6 to TRBJ1-6; D not certain. Between the trimmed V and J ends, which lost 0 bases and 8 bases, there was a span of 6 bases. The CDR3 contains 13 residues. Germline V gives CDR1 SGHDT, CDR2 YYEEEE. DNA for the CDR3: TGTGCCAGCAGCTTGGCTGGCGATTCACCCCTCCACTTT. It translates to CASSLAGDSPLHF.

The chain couples TRBV5-4 to TRBJ2-1; D unclear. V was cut by 4 bases and J by 9 bases, with 20 bases left in between. Germline V CDR1 and CDR2: SGHNT, YYREEE (reference sequence). There are 15 residues in the CDR3. The CDR3 loop reads CASSPLVSDAVEQFF. In DNA form, the CDR3 reads TGTGCCAGCAGCCCTCTGGTGAGTGACGCGGTTGAGCAGTTCTTC.

The gene calls are TRBV2 and TRBJ1-1; tentative D call: TRBD1 (5 bases). V lost 4 bases and J lost 0, with 12 bases in between. The CDR3 loop spans 15 amino acids. Germline CDR1 is SNHLY and CDR2 is FYNNEI. This CDR3 is CASSVEGRLNTEAFF. The CDR3 nucleotides read TGTGCCAGCAGTGTAGAGGGACGGCTGAACACTGAAGCTTTCTTT.

The chain joins TRBV2 to TRBJ1-4; 7 bases fit TRBD1. The V and J ends lost 8 bases and 0 bases, in that order; junction bases with no gene match: 9. The CDR3 is 16 residues long. Germline V gene sequence: CDR1 SNHLY, CDR2 FYNNEI. In DNA, the CDR3 is TGTGCCAGCTGTAGGACAGGCCCGTCAACTAATGAAAAACTGTTTTTT. Translated: CASCRTGPSTNEKLFF.

This clone was observed once. The CDR3 sequence is CASSIPLTVNYGYTF. DNA of the CDR3: TGTGCCAGTAGTATCCCCCTTACAGTAAACTATGGCTACACCTTC. The chain combines TRBV19 with TRBJ1-2; D is undetermined. V dropped 3 bases and J dropped 2 bases, with 13 bases sitting between them. This CDR3 region has 15 residues. CDR1 is LNHDA and CDR2 is SQIVND in the germline V gene (reference sequence).

This chain joins TRBV5-1 and TRBJ1-1; 11 bases map to TRBD1. In germline, CDR1 is SGHRS, CDR2 YFSETQ. After removal of 7 bases from V and 1 base from J, the junction contained 9 bases not matched to a gene. The CDR3 loop spans 16 amino acids. CDR3 amino acids: CASSQGQGAANTEAFF. The DNA for the CDR3 is TGCGCCAGCTCGCAAGGACAGGGGGCGGCGAACACTGAAGCTTTCTTT.

This chain connects TRBV5-1 to TRBJ1-3, with no clear D. The CDR3 runs 18 residues. V lost 0 bases, J lost 3 bases, and 19 bases lay in between. Looked up from germline, CDR1 is SGHRS and CDR2 is YFSETQ. The CDR3 is CASSLGEPTRSFGNTIYF. CDR3 coding DNA: TGCGCCAGCAGCTTGGGGGAACCAACCCGCTCGTTTGGAAACACCATATATTTT. The full variable domain, with the rest looked up from reference TRBV5-1 and TRBJ1-3, is KAGVTQTPRYLIKTRGQQVTLSCSPISGHRSVSWYQQTPGQGLQFLFEYFSETQRNKGNFPGRFSGRQFSNSRSEMNVSTLELGDSALYLCASSLGEPTRSFGNTIYFGEGSWLTVV.

The chain has TRBV6-5 and TRBJ2-2; D is tentatively TRBD1 or TRBD2 (5 bases each). The germline V gene encodes CDR1 MNHEY and CDR2 SVGAGI. The V end was cut by 0 bases, the J end by 6 bases, with 14 bases between. The CDR3 consists of 16 residues. The CDR3 loop is CASSYSRAGLAGELFF. CDR3 sequence (DNA): TGTGCCAGCAGTTACTCGAGGGCAGGGCTGGCCGGGGAGCTGTTTTTT.

V gene TRBV5-1 combines with J gene TRBJ1-6; TRBD1 matches at 7 bases. V gave up 5 bases and J gave up 0 bases; unmatched junction bases: 8. The CDR3 extends over 17 amino acids. Germline V gives CDR1 SGHRS, CDR2 YFSETQ. The CDR3 region is CASRGGGPSSYNSPLHF. DNA of the CDR3: TGCGCCAGCAGAGGAGGGGGCCCGAGCTCCTATAATTCACCCCTCCACTTT.

V gene TRBV6-6 combines with J gene TRBJ2-7, with TRBD1 matching over 8 bases. The CDR3 is 16 amino acids. V lost 2 bases to trimming and J lost 3 bases; unmatched junction nucleotides: 9. The V gene's germline CDR1 is MNHNY and CDR2 SVGAGI (reference sequence). CDR3 DNA sequence: TGTGCCAGCAGTTACCAGACAGGGGCTACCCTCTACGAGCAGTACTTC. Translation gives CASSYQTGATLYEQYF.

This chain joins TRBV4-1 and TRBJ2-1; 7 positions match TRBD1. CDR3 length: 17 amino acids. Germline V gives CDR1 MGHRA, CDR2 YSYEKL. V lost 3 bases and J lost 2; bases outside the gene matches: 10. This CDR3 reads CASSHPLRDSPYNEQFF. The CDR3 DNA reads TGCGCCAGCAGCCATCCCCTCCGGGACAGTCCCTACAATGAGCAGTTCTTC.

This clone occurred once. This chain joins TRBV27 and TRBJ1-4; 8 nucleotides line up with TRBD1. The CDR3 length is 14 residues. V gave up 5 bases and J gave up 8 bases; unmatched junction bases: 7. Germline lookup yields CDR1 MNHEY and CDR2 SMNVEV (reference sequence). Written as DNA, the CDR3 is TGTGCCAGCAGTGGGACCAGGGGGCAGGAAAAACTGTTTTTT. Translation: CASSGTRGQEKLFF.

This clone was recorded once. The V and J genes are TRBV6-1 and TRBJ1-6; no firm D call. The CDR3 length is 13 residues. Per germline, CDR1 MNHNS and CDR2 SASEGT. Trimming stripped 8 bases from V and 9 bases from J, with 14 bases between. The CDR3 reads CASGDVSGSPLHF. The CDR3 region has the DNA TGTGCCAGCGGCGATGTCAGCGGTTCACCCCTCCACTTT.

V and J are TRBV4-1 and TRBJ1-4, with 9 bases fitting TRBD1. The germline CDR1 and CDR2 sequences are MGHRA and YSYEKL. J gave up 6 bases and V 1 base, and 12 bases lay outside the gene matches. This CDR3 is 18 amino acids long. Written as DNA, the CDR3 is TGCGCCAGCAGCCAAGTAAGGGGCGGGACAGGGACTGATGAAAAACTGTTTTTT. Translated, it gives CASSQVRGGTGTDEKLFF.

The chain links TRBV5-6 to TRBJ1-2; a possible D gene is TRBD1 (6 bases). The CDR3 length is 14 residues. Per germline, CDR1 SGHDT and CDR2 YYEEEE. V was shortened by 2 bases and J by 6 bases, with 14 bases between the two germline ends. The chain's CDR3 is CASSFSGAGHGYTF. CDR3 bases: TGTGCCAGCAGCTTCTCAGGGGCCGGGCATGGCTACACCTTC.